These 18 T cell receptor beta chains were sequenced from one sample in a study of breast tumors, draining lymph nodes, adjacent tissues. TCRdb passed the multiplex PCR reads through MiXCR, listing each CDR3 protein once. Here the sample spans about 180,000 distinct CDR3 sequences, roughly a third being singletons. Axillary draining lymph nodes of breast cancer patients supplied the node samples. Specimen: axillary lymph node tissue. These TCRs come from a female donor with breast cancer. Some clones in this sample may be carry-over from other donors' samples.

This clonotype occurred a few times. This may stem from a read error, because a much larger clone lies one nucleotide away. The genes are TRBV6-5 and TRBJ2-5, with TRBD1 identical over 7 bases. CDR1 and CDR2 from the germline V gene are MNHEY and SVGAGI. With 6 bases clipped from V and 5 bases from J, the junction kept 9 bases outside the gene matches. This CDR3 is 14 amino acids long. Written as DNA, the CDR3 is TGTGCCAGCAGACACTACAGGGGAATGGAGACCCAGTACTTC. This sequence encodes CASRHYRGMETQYF.

This clonotype has a count of ten or more. V and J are TRBV19 and TRBJ2-1; the D call may be TRBD1 or TRBD2 (9 bases each). CDR3 length: 14 residues. Trimming pared 3 bases from V and 10 bases from J, leaving 16 bases between. The V gene's germline CDR1 is LNHDA and CDR2 SQIVND (reference sequence). CDR3 in amino acids: CASSILAGTGEQFF. CDR3 bases: TGTGCCAGTAGTATCCTAGCGGGGACAGGGGAGCAGTTCTTC.

There are many counts of this clonotype. J is TRBJ1-2 and V is TRBV20-1; 8 positions agree with TRBD1. With V trimmed by 6 bases and J by 4 bases, 13 bases remained unmatched. The CDR3 runs 15 residues. Germline CDR1 DFQATT, CDR2 SNEGSKA (reference sequence). CDR3 in amino acids: CSARRAAGGAYGYTF. The CDR3 coding sequence is TGCAGTGCGAGGCGGGCGGCAGGGGGCGCCTATGGCTACACCTTC.

This clonotype was detected a few times. Since a much larger clone is just one base distant, this may be a read error. The V gene is TRBV5-6, the J gene TRBJ2-1; D is ambiguous. Per the germline V gene, CDR1 is SGHDT and CDR2 is YYEEEE. This CDR3 spans 14 amino acids. The CDR3 protein is CASSPRTPLVERFF. The CDR3 bases are TGTGCCAGCAGCCCGCGGACCCCCCTCGTCGAGCGGTTCTTC.

The rearrangement uses TRBV20-1 and TRBJ2-5; D unresolved. The CDR3 totals 12 residues. V lost 5 bases and J lost 2, with 9 bases in between. Per the germline V gene, CDR1 is DFQATT and CDR2 is SNEGSKA (reference sequence). The CDR3 protein is CSALRPQETQYF. The CDR3 DNA is TGCAGTGCTCTTCGTCCGCAAGAGACCCAGTACTTC.

Remarks on this clonotype: A much bigger clone sits one base away, suggesting this may be a read error. The rearrangement links TRBV3-1 to TRBJ1-2, with 7 bases identical to TRBD1. The CDR3 has 12 amino acids. Germline CDR1 is LGHDT and CDR2 is YNNKEL (reference sequence). The CDR3 region is CPSGQGGGGYTF. CDR3 sequence (DNA): TGTCCCAGCGGTCAGGGGGGTGGTGGCTACACCTTC.

This clonotype was seen ten or more times. The CDR3 sequence is CASSQSQGADTQYF. DNA of the CDR3: TGCGCCAGCAGCCAAAGCCAGGGGGCAGATACGCAGTATTTT. This chain joins TRBV4-3 and TRBJ2-3, with 7 bases aligning to TRBD1. The CDR3 consists of 14 residues. CDR1 and CDR2 (germline): LGHNA, YSLEER. Germline trimming cut 2 bases from V and 4 bases from J; bases unmatched to any gene: 3.

For this clonotype: The CDR3 end shows no conserved phenylalanine or tryptophan, and so a read error is likely. DNA for the CDR3: TGTGCCAGCAGCCAGGGAACGGGACTAGGCACAGATACGCAGTATTCT. Translated: CASSQGTGLGTDTQYS. The chain recombines TRBV19 with TRBJ2-3, with 8 bases that match TRBD2. Trimming removed 9 bases from V and 1 base from J; junction bases left unmatched: 12. CDR1 is LNHDA, CDR2 SQIVND, per germline (reference sequence). The CDR3 totals 16 residues.

This clonotype was counted only a few times. The gene calls are TRBV5-1 and TRBJ2-3; D is perhaps TRBD1 or TRBD2 (5 bases each). V shed 2 bases and J shed 0 bases, with 16 bases lying between them. The CDR3 is 17 residues long. Germline CDR1 reads SGHRS; CDR2 reads YFSETQ. The CDR3: CASSFQLTGLSTDTQYF. In DNA form, the CDR3 reads TGCGCCAGCAGCTTTCAATTAACGGGGCTTAGCACAGATACGCAGTATTTT.

This clonotype was counted at least ten times. J is TRBJ2-7 and V is TRBV3-1; D call uncertain. Germline V lookup: CDR1 LGHDT, CDR2 YNNKEL (reference sequence). Trimming left V 2 bases short and J 0 bases short, with 11 bases between. This CDR3 contains 15 residues. The CDR3 reads CASSQQALSSYEQYF. CDR3 DNA sequence: TGTGCCAGCAGCCAACAGGCCTTGAGCTCCTACGAGCAGTACTTC.

V and J are TRBV20-1 and TRBJ2-3, with 7 positions matching TRBD1. The CDR3 runs to 16 residues. From germline, CDR1 is DFQATT and CDR2 SNEGSKA (reference sequence). V lost 3 bases to trimming and J lost 0 bases; unmatched junction nucleotides: 9. As DNA, the CDR3 is TGCAGTGCTAGTTCAGACAGGGACGCTAGCACAGATACGCAGTATTTT. It is translated as CSASSDRDASTDTQYF.

In this sample, this clonotype turned up many times. The chain employs TRBV2 and TRBJ1-3; no definite D call. The V end lost 6 bases, the J end lost 3 bases, and 6 bases lay between the germline ends. The CDR3 has 12 residues. The germline V gene encodes CDR1 SNHLY and CDR2 FYNNEI. For the CDR3, the DNA is TGTGCCAGCAGGGCTAATGGAAACACCATATATTTT. It codes for CASRANGNTIYF.

This clonotype was observed at least ten times. V gene TRBV15 combines with J gene TRBJ2-6; D tentatively fits TRBD1 or TRBD2 (5 bases each). The V end lost 3 bases, the J end lost 2 bases, and 8 bases lay between the germline ends. From germline, CDR1 is LNHNV and CDR2 YYDKDF (reference sequence). CDR3 length: 15 amino acids. The CDR3 here is CATSRGEAGANVLTF. Here the CDR3 DNA reads TGTGCCACCAGCAGGGGGGAAGCTGGGGCCAACGTCCTGACTTTC. The variable domain in full, with the rest retrieved from reference TRBV15 and TRBJ2-6, is DAMVIQNPRYQVTQFGKPVTLSCSQTLNHNVMYWYQQKSSQAPKLLFHYYDKDFNNEADTPDNFQSRRPNTSFCFLDIRSPGLGDTAMYLCATSRGEAGANVLTFGAGSRLTVL.

The chain combines TRBV7-8 with TRBJ1-1; D gene ambiguous. V was pared by 4 bases and J by 3 bases, with 12 bases between. Germline assignment: CDR1 SGHVS and CDR2 FQNEAQ. CDR3 length equals 14 residues. CDR3 in amino acids: CASSYWAWDTEAFF. The CDR3 bases are TGTGCCAGCAGCTACTGGGCCTGGGACACTGAAGCTTTCTTT.

In this sample, this clonotype turned up many times. This chain uses TRBV15 with TRBJ1-4; D perhaps matches TRBD1 (6 bases). The CDR3 has 17 residues. Germline V gene data show CDR1 as LNHNV and CDR2 as YYDKDF (reference sequence). V gave up 1 base and J gave up 1 base, with 13 bases separating them. The CDR3 here is CATSRVRGQRTNEKLFF. Here the CDR3 DNA reads TGTGCCACCAGCAGAGTCCGCGGACAGCGAACTAATGAAAAACTGTTTTTT.

Only a few counts were recorded for this clonotype. A much larger clone differs from this one at a single base, so this may be a read error. The chain is built from TRBV19 and TRBJ2-6; 7 bases agree with TRBD1. The length of the CDR3 is 18 residues. Germline CDR1 and CDR2: LNHDA and SQIVND (reference sequence). The CDR3 sequence is CASSKTGFGYSGANVPTF. CDR3 bases: TGTGCCAGTAGTAAGACAGGGTTTGGGTACTCTGGGGCCAACGTCCCGACTTTC.

This clonotype was seen many times. The chain recombines TRBV5-6 with TRBJ1-2; D may be TRBD1 (5 bases). V was clipped by 3 bases and J by 8 bases, with 20 bases between them. CDR1 SGHDT and CDR2 YYEEEE come from the germline V gene. CDR3 length equals 15 residues. The CDR3 nucleotides are TGTGCCAGCAGCTGGGGGAGGGGCAGTTTGAGGGGCTACACCTTC. This gives the protein CASSWGRGSLRGYTF.

The table lists this clonotype with many counts. This chain links TRBV15 with TRBJ1-5; D is perhaps TRBD1 (5 bases). This CDR3 has 15 amino acids. V gave up 2 bases and J gave up 5 bases, with 13 bases separating them. Germline CDR1 and CDR2: LNHNV and YYDKDF (reference sequence). CDR3 region: CATSRLWGRDQPQHF. The CDR3 bases are TGTGCCACCAGCAGACTGTGGGGCAGGGATCAGCCCCAGCATTTT.